These T cell receptor beta chains were read from a single sample in a study of Ad26.COV2.S vaccination and SARS-CoV-2 variants. Sequencing was performed with immunoSEQ multiplex PCR; in TCRdb, only in-frame clones are kept and a portion is missing. The sample yields about 250,000 clones, approximately 90% seen once. The sample consisted of peripheral blood, taken in a trial of Ad26.COV2.S vaccine versus placebo. Source of these receptors: a person between 18 and 65 years old who received the Ad26.COV2.S COVID-19 vaccine or a placebo. Each CDR3 is given with its conserved first and last residue. D genes are given only for firm matches.

v_call	j_call	d_call	cdr3_aa	cdr3_nt
TRBV18	TRBJ2-5	.	CASPRETQYF	TGTGCCAGCCCCCGAGAGACCCAGTACTTC
TRBV19	TRBJ2-2	.	CASKLAGTGELFF	TGTGCCAGTAAACTAGCCGGCACCGGGGAGCTGTTTTTT
TRBV6-2/TRBV6-3	TRBJ2-1	TRBD2	CASSLDSGRVTYNEQFF	TGTGCCAGCAGTTTGGATAGCGGGAGAGTAACCTACAATGAGCAGTTCTTC
TRBV6-6	TRBJ1-2	.	CASSREKYGYTF	TGTGCCAGCTCCAGGGAAAAATATGGCTACACCTTC
TRBV5-1	TRBJ2-2	.	CASSVGRNTGELFF	TGCGCCAGCAGCGTGGGACGGAACACCGGGGAGCTGTTTTTT
TRBV30	TRBJ2-2	TRBD1	CAWDRGGTGELFF	TGTGCCTGGGACAGGGGGGGCACCGGGGAGCTGTTTTTT
TRBV6-1	TRBJ2-3	TRBD1	CASSARTGRNTDTQYF	TGTGCCAGCAGTGCTCGGACAGGGCGCAACACAGATACGCAGTATTTT
TRBV15	TRBJ2-2	TRBD2	CATDTRETGTGELFF	TGTGCCACCGACACGCGGGAGACGGGCACCGGGGAGCTGTTTTTT
TRBV7-7	TRBJ2-2	.	CASSLSPTGTGELFF	TGTGCCAGCAGCTTAAGTCCCACGGGGACCGGGGAGCTGTTTTTT
TRBV7-9	TRBJ2-7	.	CASSFTFGGDEQYF	TGTGCCAGCAGCTTTACGTTCGGAGGCGACGAGCAGTACTTC
TRBV25-1	TRBJ1-2	.	CASSDPGDNYGYTF	TGTGCCAGCAGTGATCCGGGGGATAACTATGGCTACACCTTC
TRBV6-5	TRBJ2-1	.	CASSYGPPGYNEQFF	TGTGCCAGCAGTTACGGACCCCCCGGCTACAATGAGCAGTTCTTC
TRBV5-1	TRBJ2-3	TRBD2	CASSAPGLAGVGDTQYF	TGCGCCAGCAGCGCCCCGGGACTAGCGGGAGTGGGAGATACGCAGTATTTT
TRBV18	TRBJ1-1	TRBD1	CASSPVTTGANTEAFF	TGTGCCAGCTCACCCGTCACGACAGGGGCGAACACTGAAGCTTTCTTT
TRBV30	TRBJ2-5	.	CAWSMRAGIEETQYF	TGTGCCTGGAGTATGAGGGCGGGGATAGAAGAGACCCAGTACTTC
TRBV3-1/TRBV3-2	TRBJ1-6	.	CASSRRGGGSPLHF	TGTGCCAGCAGCCGTAGAGGGGGAGGTTCACCCCTCCACTTT
TRBV5-8	TRBJ1-5	TRBD1	CASSFRGHGQPQHF	TGTGCCAGCAGCTTTAGGGGGCATGGTCAGCCCCAGCATTTT
TRBV4-1	TRBJ2-7	.	CASSPWTTLYEQYF	TGCGCCAGCAGCCCCTGGACTACACTCTACGAGCAGTACTTC